The 27 T cell receptor beta chains listed next were all sequenced from one sample in a study of T cells after yellow fever vaccination. TCRdb ran MiXCR on the 5' RACE reads and lists one entry per CDR3 protein. The sample lists about 400,000 distinct CDR3 sequences; more than 5.5% were seen once. Here the sequenced sample was PBMCs, taken 5 days after the yellow fever booster vaccination. Every receptor here comes from a man aged 30-40 years who received the YFV17D yellow fever vaccine.

This clonotype was seen repeatedly, ten times or more. The chain recombines TRBV7-2 with TRBJ2-1; D may correspond to TRBD1 or TRBD2 (5 bases each). The CDR3 length is 16 residues. The germline V and J ends were trimmed by 5 bases and 9 bases, with 23 bases remaining between them. Per germline, CDR1 SGHTA and CDR2 FQGNSA. The DNA of the CDR3 is TGTGCCAGCAGCCCCATGGACCTAGCCACAGGCGCTGAGCAGTTCTTC. Translated, it gives CASSPMDLATGAEQFF.

This clonotype was picked up a small number of times. This sequence joins TRBV9 and TRBJ2-1, with D possibly matching TRBD2 (6 bases). The CDR3 is 14 amino acids. V lost 0 bases, J lost 5 bases, and 9 bases lay in between. Germline CDR1 SGDLS, CDR2 YYNGEE. DNA for the CDR3: TGTGCCAGCAGCGTAGTAGCGGAGAACAATGAGCAGTTCTTC. It specifies CASSVVAENNEQFF.

The chain recombines TRBV18 with TRBJ1-5; D gene ambiguous. V gave up 3 bases and J gave up 4 bases, with 7 bases separating them. This CDR3 is built from 13 residues. CDR1 is KGHSH, CDR2 LQKENI, per germline. CDR3 DNA: TGTGCCAGCTCACCGCAGCCAAATCAGCCCCAGCATTTT. It codes for CASSPQPNQPQHF.

This clonotype was seen repeatedly, ten times or more. This sequence joins TRBV20-1 and TRBJ2-2; 9 bases line up with TRBD2. V gave up 1 base and J gave up 5 bases; unmatched junction bases: 8. Germline assignment: CDR1 DFQATT and CDR2 SNEGSKA (reference sequence). CDR3 length: 16 residues. The CDR3 sequence: CSARVGGRARTGELFF. CDR3 nucleotides: TGCAGTGCTAGAGTTGGCGGGAGGGCCAGAACCGGGGAGCTGTTTTTT.

The chain carries TRBV7-2 and TRBJ2-5; no firm D call. Germline assignment: CDR1 SGHTA and CDR2 FQGNSA. The CDR3 is 12 amino acids. Trimming left V 5 bases short and J 7 bases short, with 11 bases between. CDR3 bases: TGTGCCAGCAGCCTGACCACGGGGACCCAGTACTTC. This encodes CASSLTTGTQYF. Supplemented by reference TRBV7-2 and TRBJ2-5, the full variable domain reads GAGVSQSPSNKVTEKGKDVELRCDPISGHTALYWYRQSLGQGLEFLIYFQGNSAPDKSGLPSDRFSAERTGGSVSTLTIQRTQQEDSAVYLCASSLTTGTQYFGPGTRLLVL.

This clonotype has ten or more counts. The V and J genes are TRBV5-5 and TRBJ2-3; TRBD2 agrees at 13 bases. V dropped 4 bases and J dropped 5; count of bases not matched to a gene: 10. Germline CDR1 SGHKS, CDR2 YYEKEE (reference sequence). CDR3 size: 17 residues. The CDR3 DNA sequence: TGTGCCAGCAGCCTTATTCCCTGGACTAGCGGGGGAGATACGCAGTATTTT. Protein product: CASSLIPWTSGGDTQYF.

To note about this clonotype: A single base separates this from a much larger clone, so it may be a read error. This rearrangement joins TRBV2 to TRBJ2-7; weak D call: TRBD2 (6 bases). CDR1 SNHLY and CDR2 FYNNEI come from the germline V gene. The length of the CDR3 is 15 residues. V was shortened by 7 bases and J by 2 bases, with 18 bases between the two germline ends. The CDR3 nucleotides are TGTGCCAGCATCGGTCAGGGCGGGGTCCCCTACGAGCAGTACTTC. It encodes CASIGQGGVPYEQYF.

To note about this clonotype: A much larger clone differs by one base, so this may be a read error. The chain combines TRBV7-9 with TRBJ2-4; either TRBD1 or TRBD2 may supply D (7 bases each). The CDR3 covers 17 residues. From germline, CDR1 is SEHNR and CDR2 FQNEAQ (reference sequence). The V gene lost 5 bases and the J gene lost 6 bases, with 23 bases spanning the gap. The CDR3 sequence: CASSRFEGARGLNIQYF. In DNA form, the CDR3 reads TGTGCCAGCAGCCGTTTTGAGGGGGCGCGGGGGCTAAACATTCAGTACTTC.

The chain is built from TRBV21-1 and TRBJ1-1; TRBD1, the table's D call, was not compared with the DNA. TRBV21-1 is termed a pseudogene. This CDR3 region has 13 residues. For the CDR3, the DNA is TGTGCCACCTTAACAGGGAGTGAAACTGAAGCTTTCTTT. It encodes CATLTGSETEAFF.

This clonotype occurred a few times. Since the CDR3 does not end with the conserved phenylalanine or tryptophan, this likely comes from a read error. V usage is TRBV6-1 and J usage is TRBJ2-1; D might be TRBD2 (5 bases). The CDR3 length is 13 residues. Germline CDR1 is MNHNS and CDR2 is SASEGT. Trimming took 1 base from V and 7 from J, leaving 8 bases between them. The CDR3 bases are TGTGCCAGCAGTGAAGGGACTTCGAATGAGCAGTTCCTC. It translates to CASSEGTSNEQFL.

This clonotype came up many times. This chain links TRBV10-3 with TRBJ2-3; TRBD2 matches 11 bases. CDR3 size: 15 residues. V lost 6 bases, J lost 3 bases, and 5 bases stayed unmatched. Germline V lookup: CDR1 ENHRY, CDR2 SYGVKD. CDR3 amino acids: CAIREGLADTDTQYF. Here the CDR3 DNA reads TGTGCCATCAGAGAGGGACTAGCGGATACAGATACGCAGTATTTT.

Regarding this clonotype: At one boundary the junction diverges from the germline segment, which might be a read error. V usage is TRBV2 and J usage is TRBJ2-4; 8 positions agree with TRBD2. This CDR3 has 13 residues. Germline CDR1 SNHLY, CDR2 FYNNEI. CDR3 nucleotides: TGTGCCACCAGTGTTGCGGGAGGAGACATTCAGTACTTC. This encodes CATSVAGGDIQYF.

The genes are TRBV20-1 and TRBJ2-3; 13 bases match TRBD2. Germline V gives CDR1 DFQATT, CDR2 SNEGSKA (reference sequence). The trim removed 4 bases at V and 7 bases at J, leaving 8 bases unmatched. This CDR3 is built from 15 residues. CDR3 nucleotide sequence: TGCAGTGCTACGACTAGCGGGAGGATCGGAAATACGCAGTATTTT. Protein sequence: CSATTSGRIGNTQYF.

The sample holds many counts of this clonotype. The CDR3 DNA is TGTGCCAGCAGTGCGCTTCGGACGGGGCAAGAGACCCAGTACTTC. Protein sequence: CASSALRTGQETQYF. This chain uses TRBV28 with TRBJ2-5, with D possibly matching TRBD2 (5 bases). Trimming took 5 bases from V and 2 from J, leaving 15 bases between them. CDR3 length equals 15 residues. Germline CDR1 is MDHEN and CDR2 is SYDVKM.

The table lists this clonotype with many counts. The chain recombines TRBV10-3 with TRBJ2-3; unclear D gene. The V gene lost 0 bases and the J gene lost 7 bases, with 2 bases spanning the gap. CDR1 and CDR2 from the germline V gene are ENHRY and SYGVKD. The CDR3 is made up of 11 amino acids. CDR3 DNA sequence: TGTGCCATCAGTGAGTCACATACGCAGTATTTT. Its protein is CAISESHTQYF.

This clonotype appeared many times. The J gene is TRBJ2-1, the V gene TRBV18; 8 nucleotides agree with TRBD1. The CDR3 totals 12 residues. The trim removed 4 bases at V and 7 bases at J, leaving 0 bases unmatched. Germline lookup yields CDR1 KGHSH and CDR2 LQKENI. CDR3 coding DNA: TGTGCCAGCTCACGGACAGGGAATGAGCAGTTCTTC. It yields the protein CASSRTGNEQFF.

The chain is built from TRBV10-3 and TRBJ2-7; 7 bases are a match to TRBD2. Looked up from germline, CDR1 is ENHRY and CDR2 is SYGVKD. J was trimmed by 5 bases and V by 0 bases; bases with no gene match: 7. The CDR3 loop spans 15 amino acids. For the CDR3, the DNA is TGTGCCATCAGTGAGTCAATGGGACTAAACCACGAGCAGTACTTC. Translating it yields CAISESMGLNHEQYF.

This clonotype was seen ten or more times. This chain joins TRBV20-1 and TRBJ2-7; D gene ambiguous. The CDR3 is 10 amino acids. CDR1 DFQATT and CDR2 SNEGSKA come from the germline V gene (reference sequence). Trimming left V 6 bases short and J 5 bases short, with 8 bases between. The chain's CDR3 is CSAFGDEQYF. The CDR3 nucleotides read TGCAGTGCGTTCGGTGACGAGCAGTACTTC.

This chain connects TRBV20-1 to TRBJ2-7; TRBD2 matches at 9 bases. V was pared by 2 bases and J by 0 bases, with 2 bases of the junction left unmatched. The CDR3 is 14 residues long. Germline V gene sequence: CDR1 DFQATT, CDR2 SNEGSKA (reference sequence). The chain's CDR3 is CSARISGSSYEQYF. CDR3 bases: TGCAGTGCTAGAATTAGCGGGAGCTCCTACGAGCAGTACTTC.

Many counts were recorded for this clonotype. The chain couples TRBV12-3 or TRBV12-4 to TRBJ2-7; 7 bases fit TRBD1. The trim removed 6 bases at V and 3 bases at J, leaving 5 bases unmatched. This CDR3 region has 13 residues. The CDR3 loop is CASSLAGGYEQYF. For the CDR3, the DNA is TGTGCCAGCAGCTTGGCAGGGGGCTACGAGCAGTACTTC.

This chain uses TRBV2 with TRBJ2-3; 11 nucleotides align to TRBD2. Germline trimming cut 4 bases from V and 8 bases from J; bases unmatched to any gene: 8. Germline lookup yields CDR1 SNHLY and CDR2 FYNNEI. The CDR3 length is 15 residues. The DNA of the CDR3 is TGTGCCAGCAGTGCACTAGCGGGGGATCTCGGTACGCAGTATTTT. It encodes CASSALAGDLGTQYF. The full variable domain, with the rest looked up from reference TRBV2 and TRBJ2-3, is EPEVTQTPSHQVTQMGQEVILRCVPISNHLYFYWYRQILGQKVEFLVSFYNNEISEKSEIFDDQFSVERPDGSNFTLKIRSTKLEDSAMYFCASSALAGDLGTQYFGPGTRLTVL.

This clonotype was seen ten or more times. The chain combines TRBV6-6 with TRBJ2-5; possibly TRBD2 for D (6 bases). V was shortened by 5 bases and J by 9 bases, with 16 bases between the two germline ends. Germline-derived CDR1 and CDR2 are MNHNY and SVGAGI (reference sequence). The CDR3 totals 13 residues. The CDR3 DNA follows: TGTGCCAGCAGTCAAGGGACCGGGACTCCCCAGTACTTC. This codes for CASSQGTGTPQYF.

This clonotype was seen many times. The chain couples TRBV6-5 to TRBJ2-3; possibly TRBD2 for D (6 bases). V lost 0 bases to trimming and J lost 7 bases, with 20 bases between them. Germline V CDR1 and CDR2: MNHEY, SVGAGI. The CDR3 contains 17 residues. In DNA, the CDR3 is TGTGCCAGCAGTTACTCGTACAAGCGGGTGAGGAGGAATACGCAGTATTTT. This translates into CASSYSYKRVRRNTQYF.

This clonotype was recorded a few times. The rearrangement joins TRBV10-3 to TRBJ1-5; 7 positions match TRBD1. V dropped 6 bases and J dropped 4; count of bases not matched to a gene: 6. CDR3 length equals 14 residues. Germline values: CDR1 ENHRY, CDR2 SYGVKD. CDR3 sequence reads: CAIRGGTENQPQHF. DNA of the CDR3: TGTGCCATCAGGGGGGGGACAGAGAATCAGCCCCAGCATTTT.

This clonotype was found many times. The chain combines TRBV12-3 or TRBV12-4 with TRBJ1-2; D is uncertain. Deletions cut 1 base from V and 5 bases from J, with 8 bases between. This CDR3 region has 13 residues. The CDR3 nucleotides are TGTGCCAGCAGTTTAGTGACGGATTATGGCTACACCTTC. Translation gives CASSLVTDYGYTF.

This clonotype showed up many times. The J gene is TRBJ1-5, the V gene TRBV20-1; unclear D gene. CDR3 length equals 13 residues. The V gene's germline CDR1 is DFQATT and CDR2 SNEGSKA (reference sequence). V shed 3 bases and J shed 4 bases, with 10 bases lying between them. This CDR3 is CSASPGSNQPQHF. Written as DNA, the CDR3 is TGCAGTGCTAGCCCCGGGAGTAATCAGCCCCAGCATTTT.

The sample holds many counts of this clonotype. The chain links TRBV7-9 to TRBJ1-2; TRBD1 aligns across 9 bases. The J segment lost 1 base and the V segment lost 3 bases, leaving 3 bases of the junction unmatched. This CDR3 is 15 amino acids long. Germline lookup yields CDR1 SEHNR and CDR2 FQNEAQ (reference sequence). CDR3 region: CASSLGQGYNYGYTF. The CDR3, as DNA: TGTGCCAGCAGCTTGGGACAGGGTTATAACTATGGCTACACCTTC. Based on the CDR3 plus reference TRBV7-9 and TRBJ1-2, the full variable domain is DTGVSQNPRHKITKRGQNVTFRCDPISEHNRLYWYRQTLGQGPEFLTYFQNEAQLEKSRLLSDRFSAERPKGSFSTLEIQRTEQGDSAMYLCASSLGQGYNYGYTFGSGTRLTVV.